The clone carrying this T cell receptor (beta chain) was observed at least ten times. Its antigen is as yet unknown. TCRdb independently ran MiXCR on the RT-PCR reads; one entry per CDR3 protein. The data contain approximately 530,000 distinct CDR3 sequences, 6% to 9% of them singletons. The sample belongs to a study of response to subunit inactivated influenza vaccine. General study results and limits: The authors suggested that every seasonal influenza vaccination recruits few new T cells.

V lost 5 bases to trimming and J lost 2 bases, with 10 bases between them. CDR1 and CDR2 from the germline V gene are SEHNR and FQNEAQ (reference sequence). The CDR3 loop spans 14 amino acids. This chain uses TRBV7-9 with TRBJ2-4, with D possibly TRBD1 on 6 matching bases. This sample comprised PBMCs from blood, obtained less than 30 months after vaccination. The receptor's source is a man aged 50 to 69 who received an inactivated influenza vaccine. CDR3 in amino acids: CASSNDRTKNIQYF. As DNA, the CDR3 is TGTGCCAGCAGCAATGACAGGACCAAAAACATTCAGTACTTC.